These T cell receptor beta chains were read from a single sample in a study of identical twins. TCRdb reprocessed the 5' RACE reads via MiXCR and lists one record per CDR3 protein. Of a few hundred thousand distinct CDR3 sequences listed, roughly 9% are singletons. Sequencing was performed on naive T cells sorted from blood. These receptors all stem from a woman between 45 and 65 years old in good health. CDR3s include the opening cysteine and the closing phenylalanine or tryptophan. A D gene is named only where the DNA matches it firmly. Clone size, where shown, is once, few, many, or a class for clones that have expanded.

d_gene	v_gene	j_gene	abundance	CDR3nt	CDR3aa
TRBD1	TRBV6-5	TRBJ2-7	.	TGTGCCAGCAGTAACAGGGGGTTACCCTACGAGCAGTACTTC	CASSNRGLPYEQYF
.	TRBV4-1	TRBJ2-3	many	TGCGCCAGCAGCCAAGGGAGCCGAGATACGCAGTATTTT	CASSQGSRDTQYF
.	TRBV4-2	TRBJ2-1	few	TGTGCCAGCAGCCAAGGCGCGGGAACCTACAATGAGCAGTTCTTC	CASSQGAGTYNEQFF
.	TRBV3-1	TRBJ2-3	.	TGTGCCAGCAGCCAAGCCGGGACTTTAAAAATTACGCAGTATTTT	CASSQAGTLKITQYF
.	TRBV29-1	TRBJ2-1	few	TGCAGCGTTGCCGGGCGGGCTTACAATGAGCAGTTCTTC	CSVAGRAYNEQFF
.	TRBV7-3	TRBJ2-7	many	TGTGCCAGCAGCTCGAGAGTTGACTCCTACGAGCAGTACTTC	CASSSRVDSYEQYF
.	TRBV19	TRBJ2-2	.	TGTGCCAGTGTCAATGGATATACCGGGGAGCTGTTTTTT	CASVNGYTGELFF
.	TRBV14	TRBJ1-6	few	TGTGCCAGCAGCCAAGAGGCACTTGGGAATTCACCCCTCCACTTT	CASSQEALGNSPLHF
.	TRBV4-1	TRBJ2-1	many	TGCGCCAGCAGCCAAATTGCGAGTTTCTACAATGAGCAGTTCTTC	CASSQIASFYNEQFF
.	TRBV7-2	TRBJ2-3	few	TGTGCCAGCAGCTTAGCCCCGCGGCGCACAGATACGCAGTATTTT	CASSLAPRRTDTQYF
.	TRBV12-3/TRBV12-4	TRBJ2-3	.	TGTGCCAGCAGTTTCCTTAGGGATACGCAGTATTTT	CASSFLRDTQYF
TRBD2	TRBV30	TRBJ2-4	.	TGTGCCTGGAGTGTAGCGGGGGGCAAGGCCAAAAACATTCAGTACTTC	CAWSVAGGKAKNIQYF
TRBD1	TRBV27	TRBJ1-2	.	TGTGCCAGCAGTTTATTGGGACAGGGGGCCGGTGGCTACACCTTC	CASSLLGQGAGGYTF
.	TRBV2	TRBJ2-1	many	TGTGCCAGCTTAGCGGTCTACAATGAGCAGTTCTTC	CASLAVYNEQFF
.	TRBV15	TRBJ2-2	.	TGTGCCACCAGCAGAGAACCAACGAACACCGGGGAGCTGTTTTTT	CATSREPTNTGELFF
.	TRBV18	TRBJ2-7	few	TGTGCCAGCTCACCACTTAAGGGTAACACCCCCTACGAGCAGTACTTC	CASSPLKGNTPYEQYF
.	TRBV10-1	TRBJ2-7	.	TGCGCCAGCAGTGAGTCCGCGGACAGCAGGGAGCAGTACTTC	CASSESADSREQYF
.	TRBV12-3/TRBV12-4	TRBJ2-3	few	TGTGCCAGTAAAGCTGGGGTGAGCACAGATACGCAGTATTTT	CASKAGVSTDTQYF
TRBD1	TRBV5-1	TRBJ1-1	few	TGCGCCAGCAGCGCGGACAGGAAGTTAGCTGAAGCTTTCTTT	CASSADRKLAEAFF
TRBD2	TRBV5-4	TRBJ2-2	many	TGTGCCAGCAGCCCAGGGACTAGCAGAAACACCGGGGAGCTGTTTTTT	CASSPGTSRNTGELFF
.	TRBV5-1	TRBJ1-2	many	TGCGCCAGCAGCCGGGACCGAAATGGCTACACCTTC	CASSRDRNGYTF
TRBD2	TRBV7-8	TRBJ2-5	.	TGTGCCAGCAGCTTAGCGAACGTGGGACTAGCGGGAGCAGAGACCCAGTACTTC	CASSLANVGLAGAETQYF
.	TRBV4-1	TRBJ2-3	.	TGCGCCAGCAGGGAGGTAGACACAGATACGCAGTATTTT	CASREVDTDTQYF
.	TRBV29-1	TRBJ2-1	many	TGCAGCGTTGAAGGAGTAGCCGTGGTCTTC	CSVEGVAVVF
TRBD2	TRBV5-1	TRBJ2-5	many	TGCGCCAGCAGCTTGTCCCTAGCGGGCCTCCAAGAGACCCAGTACTTC	CASSLSLAGLQETQYF
TRBD1	TRBV6-5	TRBJ1-1	.	TGTGCCAGCAGTTACGGGGACAGGGTTGGCACTGAAGCTTTCTTT	CASSYGDRVGTEAFF
.	TRBV7-9	TRBJ1-1	.	TGTGCCAGCAGCTTTGCGGGGCAGAACACTGAAGCTTTCTTT	CASSFAGQNTEAFF
TRBD2	TRBV20-1	TRBJ2-5	few	TGCAGTGCTAAGTGGCTAGCGGGAAGCGAGACCCAGTACTTC	CSAKWLAGSETQYF
.	TRBV2	TRBJ2-5	.	TGTGCCAGCCTCCTCGGGGGCCCCCGAGAGACCCAGTACTTC	CASLLGGPRETQYF